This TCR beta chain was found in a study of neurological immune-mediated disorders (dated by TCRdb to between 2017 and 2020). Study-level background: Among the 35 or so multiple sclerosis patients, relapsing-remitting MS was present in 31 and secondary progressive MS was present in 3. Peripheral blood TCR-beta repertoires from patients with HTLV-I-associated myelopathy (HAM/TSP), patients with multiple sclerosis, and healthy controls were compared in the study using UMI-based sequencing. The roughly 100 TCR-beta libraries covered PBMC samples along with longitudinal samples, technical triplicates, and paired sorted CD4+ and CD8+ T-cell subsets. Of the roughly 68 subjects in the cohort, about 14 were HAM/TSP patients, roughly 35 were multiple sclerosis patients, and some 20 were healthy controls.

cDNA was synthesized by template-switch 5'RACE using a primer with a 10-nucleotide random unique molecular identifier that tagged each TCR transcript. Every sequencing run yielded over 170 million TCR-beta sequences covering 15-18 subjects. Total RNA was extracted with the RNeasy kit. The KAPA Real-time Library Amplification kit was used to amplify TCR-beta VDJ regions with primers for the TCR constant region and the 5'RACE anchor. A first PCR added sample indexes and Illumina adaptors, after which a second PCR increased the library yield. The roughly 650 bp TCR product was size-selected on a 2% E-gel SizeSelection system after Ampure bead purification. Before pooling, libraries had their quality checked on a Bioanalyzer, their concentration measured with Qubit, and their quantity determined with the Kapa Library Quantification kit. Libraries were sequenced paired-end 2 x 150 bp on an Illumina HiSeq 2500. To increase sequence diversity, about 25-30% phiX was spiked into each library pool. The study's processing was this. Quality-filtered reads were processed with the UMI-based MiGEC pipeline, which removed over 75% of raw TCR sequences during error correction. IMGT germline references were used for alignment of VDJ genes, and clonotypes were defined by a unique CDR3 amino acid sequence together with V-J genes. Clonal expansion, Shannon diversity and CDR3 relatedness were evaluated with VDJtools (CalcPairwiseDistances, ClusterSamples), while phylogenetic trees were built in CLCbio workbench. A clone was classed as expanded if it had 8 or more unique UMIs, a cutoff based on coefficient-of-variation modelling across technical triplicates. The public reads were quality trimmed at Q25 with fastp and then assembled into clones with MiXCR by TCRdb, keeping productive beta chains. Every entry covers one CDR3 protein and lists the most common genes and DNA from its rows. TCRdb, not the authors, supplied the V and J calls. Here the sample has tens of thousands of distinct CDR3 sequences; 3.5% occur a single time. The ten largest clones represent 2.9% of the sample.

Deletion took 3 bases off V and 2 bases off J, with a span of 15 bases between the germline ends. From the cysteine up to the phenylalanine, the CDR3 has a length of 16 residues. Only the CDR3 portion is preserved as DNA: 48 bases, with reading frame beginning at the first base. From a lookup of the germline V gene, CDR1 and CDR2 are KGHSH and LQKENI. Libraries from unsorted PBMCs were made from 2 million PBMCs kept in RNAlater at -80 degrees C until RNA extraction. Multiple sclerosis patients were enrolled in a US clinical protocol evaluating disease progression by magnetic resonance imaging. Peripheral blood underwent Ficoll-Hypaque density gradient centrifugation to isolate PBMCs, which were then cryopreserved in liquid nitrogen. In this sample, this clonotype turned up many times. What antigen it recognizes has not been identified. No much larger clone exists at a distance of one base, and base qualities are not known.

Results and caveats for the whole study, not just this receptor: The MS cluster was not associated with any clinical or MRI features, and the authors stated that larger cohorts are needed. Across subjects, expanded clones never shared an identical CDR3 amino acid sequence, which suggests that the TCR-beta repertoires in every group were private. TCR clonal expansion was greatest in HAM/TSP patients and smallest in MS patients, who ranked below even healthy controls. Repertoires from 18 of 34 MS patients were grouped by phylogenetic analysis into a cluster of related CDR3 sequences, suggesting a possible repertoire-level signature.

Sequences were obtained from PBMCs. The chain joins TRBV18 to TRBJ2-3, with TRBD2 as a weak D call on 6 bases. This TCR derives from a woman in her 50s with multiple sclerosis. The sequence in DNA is TGTGCCAGCTCACCGACGCCGGGGGTCGACACAGATACGCAGTATTTT. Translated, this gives CASSPTPGVDTDTQYF.